These T cell receptor beta chains were read from a single sample in a study of T cells in Graves' hyperthyroidism and ophthalmopathy. TCRdb re-called the multiplex PCR reads through MiXCR, storing one row per CDR3 protein. The sample lists 500,000 to 650,000 distinct CDR3 sequences, 40% to 55% occurring once. The sample comprised peripheral blood or thyroid tissue (not recorded which). All receptors derive from an adult woman with Graves' disease, either hyperthyroidism or ophthalmopathy (not recorded which). Each CDR3 is given with its conserved first and last residue. A D gene is named only where the DNA matches it firmly. A row's size may be missing; if present it is once, few, many or a size class.

D gene	clone size	V gene	J gene	CDR3 protein	CDR3 DNA
TRBD2	NA	TRBV10-3	TRBJ2-7	CAITGGPQEQYF	TGTGCCATCACGGGAGGGCCTCAGGAGCAGTACTTC
NA	many	TRBV7-9	TRBJ1-1	CASSLPTVGNTEAFF	TGTGCCAGCAGCTTACCGACGGTCGGGAACACTGAAGCTTTCTTT
TRBD2	NA	TRBV10-3	TRBJ2-6	CAIRSSGGDSGANVLTF	TGTGCCATCCGGAGCTCGGGAGGGGACTCTGGGGCCAACGTCCTGACTTTC
NA	NA	TRBV10-3	TRBJ1-5	CASSNGDFQPQHF	TGTGCCAGCAGTAACGGGGATTTTCAGCCCCAGCATTTT
TRBD1	NA	TRBV9	TRBJ2-2	CASSVATGLDTGELFF	TGTGCCAGCAGCGTAGCGACAGGGTTGGACACCGGGGAGCTGTTTTTT
NA	few	TRBV4-1	TRBJ1-2	CASSQFLGATYRGTF	TGCGCCAGCAGCCAATTTTTAGGGGCCACCTACAGAGGAACCTTC
TRBD1	NA	TRBV29-1	TRBJ1-2	CSVVGGTAYGYTF	TGCAGCGTTGTCGGGGGGACAGCCTATGGCTACACCTTC
NA	many	TRBV9	TRBJ1-1	CASTPLRPHLAFF	TGTGCCAGCACACCCCTGAGGCCCCATCTGGCTTTCTTT
NA	NA	TRBV7-2	TRBJ1-2	CASSLFGQGYGYTF	TGTGCCAGCAGCTTGTTCGGGCAGGGCTATGGCTACACCTTC
NA	NA	TRBV11-2	TRBJ2-2	CASSLAGNPDTGELFF	TGTGCCAGCAGCTTAGCGGGGAACCCCGACACCGGGGAGCTGTTTTTT
TRBD1	once	TRBV2	TRBJ1-2	CASSLWLGTGDGYTF	TGTGCCAGCAGTTTATGGCTGGGGACAGGGGACGGCTACACCTTC
NA	NA	TRBV5-4	TRBJ1-1	CTSSTGFTEAFF	TGTACCAGCAGCACCGGGTTCACTGAAGCTTTCTTT
TRBD1	NA	TRBV29-1	TRBJ1-2	CSGSGGLNYGYTF	TGCAGCGGATCAGGGGGGCTCAACTATGGCTACACCTTC
TRBD2	NA	TRBV7-7	TRBJ2-2	CASSLDGSGRVTGELFF	TGCGCCAGCAGCCTAGATGGTAGCGGGAGAGTCACCGGGGAGCTGTTTTTT
NA	many	TRBV4-2	TRBJ1-1	CASSQPNMNTEAFF	TGTGCCAGCAGCCAACCTAATATGAACACTGAAGCTTTCTTT
NA	few	TRBV29-1	TRBJ1-2	CSVAQVDYGYTF	TGCAGCGTTGCCCAGGTCGACTATGGCTACACCTTC
NA	NA	TRBV9	TRBJ2-2	CASRIGDTGELFF	TGTGCCAGCAGGATAGGAGACACCGGGGAGCTGTTTTTT
NA	NA	TRBV25-1	TRBJ1-1	CASSEPAAEAFF	TGTGCCAGCAGTGAGCCCGCTGCTGAAGCTTTCTTT